The T cell receptor (beta chain) under discussion was sequenced for a study of PD-L1 blockade in urothelial cancer. Looking at the study overall: Enrolled patients had been treated previously with 0 to 3 chemotherapy regimens.

Time point meaning: peripheral blood 6 weeks after treatment start. The protocol was immunoSEQ multiplex PCR, while the TCRdb copy is restricted to in-frame clones and leaves out a portion. In the table there are tens of thousands of clones, 65% to 90% of which are singletons. The material was PBMCs, obtained around atezolizumab (anti-PD-L1) treatment. The sequence came from a man aged 60 to 69 with urothelial cancer.

CDR3 residues: CASSARGNQETQYF. For the CDR3, the DNA is TGTGCCAGCAGCGCCCGGGGGAACCAAGAGACCCAGTACTTC. The J gene is TRBJ2-5, the V gene TRBV9; maybe TRBD2 (6 bases). The CDR3 length is 14 residues. Trimming left V 3 bases short and J 0 bases short, with 9 bases between. Germline V gene sequence: CDR1 SGDLS, CDR2 YYNGEE.